The TCR beta chain described here comes from a study of cytomegalovirus exposure and HLA in healthy donors. In the study overall: Membership in the Caucasian-associated ancestry cluster was found for about 80% of 300 to 500 genotyped donors.

Researchers ran the PCR with 60 Vbeta and 13 Jbeta primers. Some clones are missing from TCRdb's copy, which holds only in-frame ones; the method was immunoSEQ multiplex PCR. The sample lists under 150,000 clones; around three quarters were seen once. Whole-study findings and limits: An apparent linkage of common viral pathogens to several of the most significant clusters emerged in a later analysis.

The CDR3 covers 14 residues. Unmatched junction bases numbered 1, after V lost 6 bases and J lost 1 base. Looked up from germline, CDR1 is LNHDA and CDR2 is SQIVND (reference sequence). This clone was counted between two and nine times. The antigen remains undetermined. Material: PBMCs. V is TRBV19 and J is TRBJ1-2; TRBD1 agrees at 11 bases. This TCR came from a woman aged 40 to 50 in good health and CMV-seropositive. The CDR3 reads CASSGTGGNYGYTF. The CDR3 nucleotides are TGTGCCAGTAGCGGGACAGGGGGTAACTATGGCTACACCTTC.